Below, one TCR beta chain is given with its context. No antigen is known for it. This sample is part of a study of PD-L1 blockade in urothelial cancer. Study context: Blood yielded a median of about 140,000 T cells per sample.

The study's findings and limits: Durable benefit accompanied greater 3-week expansion of tumor-associated blood clones.

The germline V gene has CDR1 SGHRS and CDR2 YFSETQ. The J segment lost 8 bases and the V segment lost 3 bases, leaving 4 bases of the junction unmatched. The CDR3 extends over 14 amino acids. Profiling relied on immunoSEQ multiplex PCR, and the TCRdb table lists in-frame clones only, not all of them. The sample consists of tens of thousands of clones, roughly four fifths of them appearing once. Diagnoses among patients were locally advanced or metastatic urothelial carcinoma. The source material was PBMCs, sampled around atezolizumab (anti-PD-L1) treatment. This sequence was found in a man between 65 and 80 years old with urothelial cancer. This chain links TRBV5-1 with TRBJ1-4; 10 bases match TRBD1. The CDR3 bases are TGCGCCAGCAGCTCCGGACAGGGGGAGGAAAAACTGTTTTTT. This sequence encodes CASSSGQGEEKLFF. The variable domain in full, completed from reference TRBV5-1 and TRBJ1-4, reads KAGVTQTPRYLIKTRGQQVTLSCSPISGHRSVSWYQQTPGQGLQFLFEYFSETQRNKGNFPGRFSGRQFSNSRSEMNVSTLELGDSALYLCASSSGQGEEKLFFGSGTQLSVL.